This paragraph reports one T cell receptor beta chain. Its target is unknown. The investigators collected lesional scalp punch biopsies and peripheral blood from alopecia areata patients. This specimen belongs to a study of CD8+ T cells in alopecia areata. Study at large: Those patients who were treated received oral tofacitinib, which was given at 5 to 10 mg twice daily for moderate-to-severe alopecia areata.

V shed 3 bases, J shed 2 bases, and the junction held 7 bases outside the gene matches. This CDR3 spans 15 amino acids. Germline CDR1 GTSNPN, CDR2 SVGIG (reference sequence). The study, taken as a whole, reports: Especially in alopecia totalis/universalis, lesional scalp showed greater clonality than normal scalp did. It was less clear whether patients shared TCRs than it was in mice, possibly because of HLA.

After isolation, RNA underwent reverse transcription to generate cDNA as the sequencing template. The assay was immunoSEQ multiplex PCR, and TCRdb's table has in-frame clones only and misses some. The table has about 98,000 clones, roughly two fifths seen once. Sequenced input: CD4+ T cells sorted from blood. The chain joins TRBV30 to TRBJ1-5, with 7 bases aligning to TRBD1. This clonotype originated in a human donor with alopecia areata. The chain's CDR3 is CAWSALGTGNQPQHF. CDR3 in DNA: TGTGCCTGGAGCGCCCTTGGGACAGGCAATCAGCCCCAGCATTTT.